The entry below gives a single T cell receptor beta chain sequence along with its context. Its antigen remains unidentified. The data belong to a study of persistence of HIV-infected CD4 T cells. Nonspecific anti-CD3/anti-CD28 bead stimulation represents the broad CD4+ T cell repertoire. Sorting of responding CD4+ T cells relied on upregulated CD40 ligand together with CD69. The immunoSEQ assay was version 4, run in survey mode. Clones were read by immunoSEQ multiplex PCR, and TCRdb kept only the in-frame ones, dropping some. The table lists under 50,000 clones, 91% of them singletons. The CDR3 contains 15 residues. Germline trimming cut 3 bases from V and 8 bases from J; bases unmatched to any gene: 5. Germline CDR1 is SGHDN and CDR2 is FVKESK.

The gene calls are TRBV14 and TRBJ2-1; 12 positions match TRBD1. Sequencing was performed on CD4+ T cells sorted from PBMCs after 18-hour stimulation, taken from a patient who received antiretroviral therapy. The TCR was taken from an adult man with HIV who was CMV-seropositive. CDR3: CASSQRDRGLYEQFF. CDR3 coding DNA: TGTGCCAGCAGCCAGAGGGACAGGGGGCTCTATGAGCAGTTCTTC. The variable domain in full, completed from reference TRBV14 and TRBJ2-1, reads EAGVTQFPSHSVIEKGQTVTLRCDPISGHDNLYWYRRVMGKEIKFLLHFVKESKQDESGMPNNRFLAERTGGTYSTLKVQPAELEDSGVYFCASSQRDRGLYEQFFGPGTRLTVL.